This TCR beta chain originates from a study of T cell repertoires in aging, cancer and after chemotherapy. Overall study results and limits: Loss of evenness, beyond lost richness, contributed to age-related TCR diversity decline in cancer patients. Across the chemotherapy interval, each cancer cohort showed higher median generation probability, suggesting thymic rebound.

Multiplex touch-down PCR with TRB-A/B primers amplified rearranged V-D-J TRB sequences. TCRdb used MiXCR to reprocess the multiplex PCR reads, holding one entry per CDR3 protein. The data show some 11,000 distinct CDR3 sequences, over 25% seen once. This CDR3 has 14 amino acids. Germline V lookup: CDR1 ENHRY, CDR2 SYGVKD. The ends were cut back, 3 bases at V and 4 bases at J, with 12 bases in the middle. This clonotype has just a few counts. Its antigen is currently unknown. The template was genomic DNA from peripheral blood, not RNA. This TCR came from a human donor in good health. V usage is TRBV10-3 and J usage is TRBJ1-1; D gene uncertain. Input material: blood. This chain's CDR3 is CAISDHPAGTEAFF. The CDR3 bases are TGTGCCATCAGTGACCACCCTGCGGGCACTGAAGCTTTCTTT.